This T cell receptor beta chain derives from a study of post-analysis software for immune sequencing data. Study-level findings and limits: Comparison of patients with controls showed four or five TRBV segments more frequent in patients, TRBV5-6, TRBV5-1 and TRBV20-1 among them.

The length of the CDR3 is 15 residues. CDR1 and CDR2 from the germline V gene are LGHNA and YSLEER. V lost 3 bases and J lost 8, with 17 bases in between. Unique molecular identifiers were carried by the TCR beta cDNA libraries. TCRdb reanalysed the PCR reads using MiXCR and keeps one entry per CDR3 protein. Of around 250,000 distinct CDR3 sequences listed, just over 35% were seen once; the top ten hold around 4.7%. About this clonotype: Its antigen is as yet unknown.

The sequence came from a girl aged 10 to 17 with multiple sclerosis. Sequencing used blood. This chain connects TRBV4-3 to TRBJ2-1; D possibly matches TRBD1 or TRBD2 (5 bases each). CDR3 loop: CASSQAGTRADEQFF. DNA of the CDR3: TGCGCCAGCAGCCAGGCCGGGACCCGGGCAGATGAGCAGTTCTTC.